Listed here is a single T cell receptor beta chain. Participants spanned ages about 18 to 100 years and resided in around 25 US areas. Recovered status in Cohort 3 required two negative PCRs, clearance, or symptom resolution. This CDR3 spans 15 amino acids. Germline-derived CDR1 and CDR2 are GTSNPN and SVGIG (reference sequence). Trimming at V came to 3 bases and at J to 2 bases, leaving 5 bases not matched to a gene. This sample stems from a study of blood T cell repertoires in COVID-19. Whole-study context: PBMCs, B-cell-depleted T cells, or T cells provided the cDNA or gDNA that made up the material.

The assay was immunoSEQ multiplex PCR, and TCRdb's table has in-frame clones only and misses some. The table shows over 200,000 clones, with around 85% occurring only once. Source material: PBMCs or T cells enriched from blood (not recorded which). The chain uses TRBV30 and TRBJ1-3, with 9 positions matching TRBD1. This sequence was found in a man in his forties or fifties who had recovered from COVID-19. The CDR3 DNA reads as TGTGCCTGGAGATTGGGGACAGGGCCTGGAAACACCATATATTTT. Amino acids: CAWRLGTGPGNTIYF.